The 2 T cell receptor beta chains below come from one sample, sequenced in a study of vaccination effects on CD4 cells after COVID-19. Generated by immunoSEQ multiplex PCR, the TCRdb table keeps only in-frame clones and is missing some. Of about 22,000 clones listed, more than 65% are singletons. Antigens of these TCRs are unknown. Viral peptide pool expansion of antigen-specific CD4+ T cells preceded sequencing in the ViraFEST assay. The authors isolated CD4+ T cells after around 10 days of culture. The vaccine given was either BNT162b2 or mRNA-1273, in two doses. The sequences come from CD4+ T cells from PBMCs cultured with HCoV-NL63 spike peptides, collected after COVID-19 vaccination. These receptors were obtained from a human donor who received a COVID-19 vaccine.

This chain joins TRBV14 and TRBJ1-1, with a tentative D call TRBD1 (6 bases). With 1 base removed from V and 5 bases from J, the gap between germline ends came to 20 bases. CDR3 length: 17 residues. The germline V gene has CDR1 SGHDN and CDR2 FVKESK. For the CDR3, the DNA is TGTGCCAGCAGCCAAGCTACAGGGTTTTTTGGCGGAACTGAAGCTTTCTTT. This sequence encodes CASSQATGFFGGTEAFF.

This clone was recorded once. The chain employs TRBV5-1 and TRBJ2-7, with 7 bases identical to TRBD2. V shed 0 bases and J 2 bases; nucleotides not matched to a gene: 11. This CDR3 region has 17 residues. The V gene's germline CDR1 is SGHRS and CDR2 YFSETQ. The CDR3 reads CASSLEGGRGVTYEQYF. The DNA of the CDR3 is TGCGCCAGCAGCTTGGAGGGCGGGAGAGGAGTGACCTACGAGCAGTACTTC.